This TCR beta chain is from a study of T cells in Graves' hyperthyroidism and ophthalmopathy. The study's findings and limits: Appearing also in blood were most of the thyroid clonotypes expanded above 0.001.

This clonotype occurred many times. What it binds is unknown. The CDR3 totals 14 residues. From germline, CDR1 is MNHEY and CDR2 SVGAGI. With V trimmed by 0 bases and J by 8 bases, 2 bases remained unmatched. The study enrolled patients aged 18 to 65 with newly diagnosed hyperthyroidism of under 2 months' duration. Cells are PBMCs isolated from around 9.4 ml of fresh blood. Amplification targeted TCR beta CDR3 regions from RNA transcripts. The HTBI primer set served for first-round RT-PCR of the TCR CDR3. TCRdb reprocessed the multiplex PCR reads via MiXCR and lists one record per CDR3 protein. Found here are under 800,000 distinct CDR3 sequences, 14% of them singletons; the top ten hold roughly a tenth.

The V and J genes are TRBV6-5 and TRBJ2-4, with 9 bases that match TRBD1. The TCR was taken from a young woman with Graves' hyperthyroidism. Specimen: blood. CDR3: CASSYSTGGDIQYF. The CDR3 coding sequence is TGTGCCAGCAGTTACTCGACAGGGGGGGACATTCAGTACTTC.